The 23 T cell receptor beta chains presented below share a single source sample, sequenced in a study of T-cell memory formation after mild COVID-19 (TCRdb year 2021). The library was made by 5' RACE. The sample was run on an Illumina NovaSeq 6000. Using fastp trimming at Q25 and MiXCR clonotype assembly, TCRdb reanalyzed the public sequencing data and kept in-frame beta chains. For every CDR3 protein sequence, its rows merge into one entry that carries the most common genes and DNA. Recorded for this sample are some 300,000 distinct CDR3 sequences; more than 20% of them occurred a single time. The ten largest clones capture 21% of the sample. Sequences were obtained from PBMCs or a T cell subset sorted from them (not recorded which). Receptors were obtained from a man between 18 and 35 years old who had mild COVID-19 (a few samples of this study predate the infection). The sample titles of this study are shuffled in the database, so cell type and time point are left out; the donor was told from shared clones.

CDR3 DNA: TGTGCCAGCAGATCACGGACAGGGCTAACTGAAGCTTTCTTT. Its translation: CASRSRTGLTEAFF. This chain connects TRBV12-3 or TRBV12-4 to TRBJ1-1, with 8 bases identical to TRBD1. The CDR3 has 14 residues. With V trimmed by 6 bases and J by 5 bases, 8 bases remained unmatched.

In its sample, this clonotype was seen a few times. The V call is TRBV7-3, the J call TRBJ2-3, with D possibly TRBD1 on 6 matching bases. Looked up from germline, CDR1 is SGHTA and CDR2 is FQGTGA. The CDR3 consists of 14 residues. V was pared by 5 bases and J by 5 bases, with 14 bases between. CDR3 sequence (DNA): TGTGCCAGCAGCCCAGGGGTCTTCGGAGATACGCAGTATTTT. Residues: CASSPGVFGDTQYF.

This CDR3 is CASSQGVGSYNEQFF. In DNA form, the CDR3 reads TGCGCCAGCAGCCAAGGGGTTGGCTCCTACAATGAGCAGTTCTTC. The V and J genes are TRBV4-3 and TRBJ2-1; D remains unclear. The CDR3 is 15 residues long. The V end was cut by 1 base, the J end by 0 bases, with 7 bases between. Germline V lookup: CDR1 LGHNA, CDR2 YSLEER.

This clonotype was seen ten or more times. The chain uses TRBV5-1 and TRBJ2-2, with TRBD2 as a possible D gene (6 bases). Trimming left V 1 base short and J 6 bases short, with 13 bases between. The CDR3 is made up of 15 amino acids. The germline V gene has CDR1 SGHRS and CDR2 YFSETQ. The CDR3 coding sequence is TGCGCCAGCAGCTTGCGAGGGGAGGTTTCCGGGGAGCTGTTTTTT. It codes for CASSLRGEVSGELFF.

Here the CDR3 reads CASSLQAVRGAADNSPLHF. CDR3 sequence (DNA): TGTGCCAGCAGCTTACAGGCAGTAAGGGGGGCCGCGGATAATTCACCCCTCCACTTT. The J gene is TRBJ1-6, the V gene TRBV7-2, with a possible D match to TRBD1 (6 bases). V shed 2 bases and J shed 5 bases, with 22 bases lying between them. Looked up from germline, CDR1 is SGHTA and CDR2 is FQGNSA. This CDR3 spans 19 amino acids.

There are a few counts of this clonotype. The chain carries TRBV6-6 and TRBJ2-6; D gene ambiguous. Germline V lookup: CDR1 MNHNY, CDR2 SVGAGI (reference sequence). The CDR3 totals 16 residues. Between the trimmed V and J ends, which lost 0 bases and 2 bases, there was a span of 8 bases. CDR3: CASSYSWEAGANVLTF. The CDR3 DNA reads as TGTGCCAGCAGTTACTCGTGGGAAGCTGGGGCCAACGTCCTGACTTTC.

The chain employs TRBV7-6 and TRBJ2-1; 11 nucleotides align to TRBD1. The V and J ends lost 5 bases and 8 bases, in that order; junction bases with no gene match: 2. The CDR3 has 13 amino acids. Per germline, CDR1 SGHVS and CDR2 FNYEAQ. This CDR3 reads CASSTGQGDEQFF. The CDR3 nucleotides read TGTGCCAGCAGCACGGGACAGGGGGATGAGCAGTTCTTC.

The chain combines TRBV7-3 with TRBJ2-3; 7 bases are a match to TRBD1. Looked up from germline, CDR1 is SGHTA and CDR2 is FQGTGA. CDR3 length: 15 amino acids. Unmatched junction bases numbered 5, after V lost 5 bases and J lost 0 bases. The CDR3 nucleotides are TGTGCCAGCAGCGAAGGGACAGCGAGCACAGATACGCAGTATTTT. This translates into CASSEGTASTDTQYF.

The chain uses TRBV7-2 and TRBJ1-2; TRBD1 agrees at 8 bases. Germline V gives CDR1 SGHTA, CDR2 FQGNSA. This CDR3 has 13 amino acids. V dropped 5 bases and J dropped 7; count of bases not matched to a gene: 6. The CDR3 region is CASSQDRAIGYTF. CDR3 in DNA: TGTGCCAGCAGCCAGGACAGGGCTATTGGCTACACCTTC.

This clonotype has just a few counts. The genes are TRBV12-3 or TRBV12-4 and TRBJ1-1; weak D call: TRBD1 (6 bases). V lost 5 bases and J lost 5, with 18 bases in between. This CDR3 comprises 15 residues. The CDR3 sequence: CASSPSSTGRTEAFF. The CDR3 DNA reads TGTGCCAGCAGTCCCTCCTCGACAGGTCGAACTGAAGCTTTCTTT.

V is TRBV20-1 and J is TRBJ2-1, with a tentative D call TRBD2 (5 bases). Per the germline V gene, CDR1 is DFQATT and CDR2 is SNEGSKA (reference sequence). Trimming took 6 bases from V and 8 from J, leaving 11 bases between them. The CDR3 contains 11 residues. The CDR3 loop is CSANEGHEQFF. Written as DNA, the CDR3 is TGCAGTGCCAACGAGGGCCATGAGCAGTTCTTC.

This clonotype showed up many times. V is TRBV6-6 and J is TRBJ2-3; 9 positions match TRBD1. CDR1 and CDR2 (germline): MNHNY, SVGAGI (reference sequence). This CDR3 region has 16 residues. The junction had 8 bases not matched to a gene; V was cut back by 6 bases and J by 1 base. CDR3 sequence reads: CASSLGQGIRTDTQYF. In DNA, the CDR3 is TGTGCCAGCAGCCTTGGACAGGGGATTCGCACAGATACGCAGTATTTT.

This sequence joins TRBV7-9 and TRBJ1-4; 9 nucleotides agree with TRBD1. Germline-derived CDR1 and CDR2 are SEHNR and FQNEAQ (reference sequence). V lost 1 base and J lost 3; bases outside the gene matches: 3. CDR3 length: 16 residues. The CDR3 DNA sequence: TGTGCCAGCAGCTTAGTACAGGGGGCGCCTAATGAAAAACTGTTTTTT. Translating gives CASSLVQGAPNEKLFF.

This clonotype has a handful of counts. This sequence joins TRBV5-4 and TRBJ2-1; D tentatively reads TRBD1 or TRBD2 (6 bases each). The length of the CDR3 is 10 residues. Germline assignment: CDR1 SGHNT and CDR2 YYREEE (reference sequence). Trimming left V 10 bases short and J 7 bases short, with 9 bases between. The CDR3 sequence is CAEGGNEQFF. In nucleotides, the CDR3 is TGTGCCGAAGGGGGGAATGAGCAGTTCTTC.

This clonotype turned up a few times. The rearrangement joins TRBV4-3 to TRBJ1-2, with D maybe TRBD1 (6 bases). CDR3 length: 16 residues. V was trimmed by 0 bases and J by 6 bases, leaving 17 bases between them. Germline CDR1 and CDR2: LGHNA and YSLEER. CDR3: CASSQDPGAGGHGYTF. CDR3 nucleotides: TGCGCCAGCAGCCAAGATCCGGGGGCGGGGGGCCATGGCTACACCTTC.

This clonotype turned up a few times. This chain links TRBV12-3 or TRBV12-4 with TRBJ1-2; possible D gene TRBD1, 5 bases. The ends were cut back, 5 bases at V and 8 bases at J, with 21 bases in the middle. The CDR3 length is 15 residues. CDR3 amino acids: CASSPGALPEGGYTF. The CDR3 nucleotides are TGTGCCAGCAGTCCCGGGGCCTTACCGGAGGGAGGCTACACCTTC.

A few counts support this clonotype. J is TRBJ1-2 and V is TRBV11-2, with D uncertain. The CDR3 has 14 amino acids. CDR1 SGHAT and CDR2 FQNNGV come from the germline V gene. V was clipped by 5 bases and J by 5 bases, with 15 bases between them. Written as DNA, the CDR3 is TGTGCCAGCAGCCCCGTAGGTTTATGGTATGGCTACACCTTC. The encoded protein is CASSPVGLWYGYTF.

The chain has TRBV9 and TRBJ1-1; D ambiguous. The V gene lost 7 bases and the J gene lost 11 bases, with 12 bases spanning the gap. The length of the CDR3 is 10 residues. Germline V gives CDR1 SGDLS, CDR2 YYNGEE. CDR3 sequence reads: CASESEHAFF. The CDR3 DNA sequence: TGTGCCAGCGAGAGTGAACATGCTTTCTTT.

CDR3 loop: CSAKRAGHSLVYEQYV. CDR3 DNA sequence: TGCAGTGCTAAACGGGCAGGGCACTCTCTCGTCTACGAGCAGTACGTC. The chain combines TRBV20-1 with TRBJ2-7, with D possibly TRBD1 on 5 matching bases. Germline V gene data show CDR1 as DFQATT and CDR2 as SNEGSKA (reference sequence). Trimming pared 4 bases from V and 3 bases from J, leaving 22 bases between. The CDR3 is made up of 16 amino acids.

This chain uses TRBV27 with TRBJ2-7; D ambiguous. The V gene lost 3 bases and the J gene lost 2 bases, with 14 bases spanning the gap. This CDR3 region has 15 residues. Germline values: CDR1 MNHEY, CDR2 SMNVEV (reference sequence). The CDR3 here is CASSLGGRLAYEQYF. In nucleotides, the CDR3 is TGTGCCAGCAGTTTGGGTGGCCGACTGGCCTACGAGCAGTACTTC.

The chain is built from TRBV18 and TRBJ1-1, with TRBD1 matching over 10 bases. The germline V gene has CDR1 KGHSH and CDR2 LQKENI. This CDR3 is 16 amino acids long. Germline trimming cut 4 bases from V and 5 bases from J; bases unmatched to any gene: 10. The CDR3 loop reads CASSHRQGALGTEAFF. The CDR3 region has the DNA TGTGCCAGCTCACATAGACAGGGGGCGCTGGGTACTGAAGCTTTCTTT.

With regard to this clonotype: A junction end diverges from the germline sequence, so it may reflect a read error. The V gene is TRBV24-1, the J gene TRBJ2-5; 7 positions agree with TRBD2. The germline gives CDR1 KGHDR, CDR2 SFDVKD. The CDR3 runs 16 residues. The CDR3 loop reads CATSVTVGIGRETKYF. CDR3 nucleotide sequence: TGTGCCACCAGTGTAACGGTGGGGATAGGGCGGGAGACCAAGTACTTC.

This clonotype was observed a few times. The J gene is TRBJ2-3, the V gene TRBV5-6; D gene ambiguous. The CDR3 is 14 amino acids. The V end was cut by 0 bases, the J end by 2 bases, with 7 bases between. The V gene's germline CDR1 is SGHDT and CDR2 YYEEEE. This CDR3 is CASSLVPATDTQYF. As DNA, the CDR3 is TGTGCCAGCAGCTTGGTTCCGGCCACAGATACGCAGTATTTT.